Listed below are T cell receptor beta chains from one sample, sequenced in a study of cytomegalovirus exposure and HLA in healthy donors. The protocol was immunoSEQ multiplex PCR, while the TCRdb copy is restricted to in-frame clones and leaves out a portion. The table shows 100,000 to 150,000 clones, with 81% occurring only once. Sequenced sample: PBMCs. The receptor set was obtained from a man between 18 and 35 years old in good health and CMV-seronegative. Each CDR3 is given without its conserved first and last residue. The order of the fields is J gene, V gene, CDR3 protein.

TRBJ2-7,TRBV5-1,ASSLGQNYEQY
TRBJ2-5,TRBV6-5,ASSYSRAGGQETQY
TRBJ2-1,TRBV11-2,ASSLDPPASGGHEQF
TRBJ2-1,TRBV9,ASSVNRGGQSSYNEQF
TRBJ1-5,TRBV10-2,ASTEGPGGFGNQPQH
TRBJ1-1,TRBV11-3,ASSPRGGSTEAF
TRBJ1-1,TRBV4-3,ASSQDGGRQGTEAF
TRBJ2-7,TRBV27,ASSSDYTPTYEQY
TRBJ1-1,TRBV19,ASTSRTGGTEAF
TRBJ1-6,TRBV27,ASSLQAPSSYNSPLH
TRBJ1-2,TRBV7-8,ASSLARTGVNYGYT
TRBJ1-2,TRBV7-9,ASRGDSWGYT
TRBJ2-4,TRBV6-1,ASSELEQIQY
TRBJ2-3,TRBV10-3,ATRGASTDTQY
TRBJ1-4,TRBV6-6,ASSYLDSATNEKLF
TRBJ1-1,TRBV4-3,ASSQEVGGGASEAF
TRBJ2-3,TRBV7-7,ASSLGQPGSSTDTQY
TRBJ1-2,TRBV27,ASSPRGSNYGYT
TRBJ1-1,TRBV30,AWQGRGTEAF
.,TRBV7-8,ASSLREGASSYEQY
TRBJ2-7,TRBV19,ASSTGTSYEQY
TRBJ1-2,TRBV28,ASGIGQGAGGYT
TRBJ1-2,TRBV28,ASSFMGAGQALHGYT
TRBJ2-1,TRBV4-1,ASSQEGLAGANNEQF
TRBJ2-3,TRBV6-4,ASSPKAGAADTQY
TRBJ1-5,TRBV27,ASSSLRQGPDQPQH
TRBJ2-3,TRBV7-2,ASSLGDRGRDTQY
TRBJ1-5,TRBV27,ASSFTNRQPQH
TRBJ1-4,TRBV6-1,ASSDVVELF
TRBJ2-7,TRBV6-6,ASSYSSQGSYEQY
TRBJ1-2,TRBV29-1,SVVRQGIYGYT
TRBJ1-1,TRBV28,ASSTSQGVGNTEAF
TRBJ2-2,TRBV9,ASKSGGSNTGELF
TRBJ1-5,TRBV27,ASSLLGAKGYSNQPQH
TRBJ1-1,TRBV5-1,ASSLTGNTEAF
TRBJ1-6,TRBV6-6,ASNIMDSRFTLH
TRBJ2-3,TRBV7-9,ASRSGLAGGPDTQY
TRBJ2-7,TRBV9,ASSRDRSARGY
TRBJ1-5,TRBV25-1,ASSKGNQPQH
TRBJ1-4,TRBV27,ASAGGAEKLF
TRBJ1-4,TRBV5-1,ASSWDLSGEKLF
TRBJ1-4,TRBV10-1,ASSTDRGGEKLF
TRBJ1-5,TRBV15,ATSRAGTVVNQPQH
TRBJ2-5,TRBV7-2,ASSPLAGGQETQY
TRBJ2-4,TRBV7-2,ASSLAGGANIQY
TRBJ1-5,TRBV12-5,ASGQGVNQPQH
TRBJ1-5,TRBV28,ATSGQTYQPQH
TRBJ2-1,TRBV5-6,ASSSGGPYNEQF